The 25 T cell receptor beta chains below were found in one sample sequenced in a study of CD8 T cells in ankylosing spondylitis. TCRdb processed the 5' RACE reads anew with MiXCR; each CDR3 protein has one entry. The sample shows about 250,000 distinct CDR3 sequences, more than 20% of them seen only once. Sequenced: blood, either unsorted or a sorted T cell fraction (not recorded which). The origin of the receptors is a male donor with ankylosing spondylitis or in good health (not recorded which).

The V call is TRBV19, the J call TRBJ1-4; D is unresolved. V shed 7 bases and J shed 0 bases, with 9 bases lying between them. CDR3 length equals 14 residues. The germline gives CDR1 LNHDA, CDR2 SQIVND (reference sequence). The CDR3 DNA sequence: TGTGCCAGTATGAATCCTGCAACTAATGAAAAACTGTTTTTT. Encoded protein: CASMNPATNEKLFF.

The chain carries TRBV7-8 and TRBJ2-1; TRBD2 matches 8 bases. J was trimmed by 15 bases and V by 5 bases; bases with no gene match: 18. The CDR3 has 15 residues. Germline values: CDR1 SGHVS, CDR2 FQNEAQ. CDR3 bases: TGTGCCAGCAGCCCCTTTGTGCGGGGGGCATTTGGGCGGTTCTTC. Amino acids: CASSPFVRGAFGRFF.

The chain joins TRBV12-3 or TRBV12-4 to TRBJ2-5; D gene unclear. V was trimmed by 5 bases and J by 2 bases, leaving 9 bases between them. The CDR3 contains 13 residues. CDR3 protein: CASSGEVQETQYF. The DNA of the CDR3 is TGTGCCAGCAGTGGGGAAGTTCAAGAGACCCAGTACTTC.

This clonotype occurred many times. The gene calls are TRBV7-9 and TRBJ2-5; 9 nucleotides align to TRBD1. The CDR3 sequence is 15 residues long. CDR1 and CDR2 (germline): SEHNR, FQNEAQ (reference sequence). V lost 2 bases, J lost 2 bases, and 3 bases stayed unmatched. The CDR3 DNA reads as TGTGCCAGCAGCTTATGGGGACAGGGACAAGAGACCCAGTACTTC. It codes for CASSLWGQGQETQYF. Based on the CDR3 plus reference TRBV7-9 and TRBJ2-5, the full variable domain is DTGVSQNPRHKITKRGQNVTFRCDPISEHNRLYWYRQTLGQGPEFLTYFQNEAQLEKSRLLSDRFSAERPKGSFSTLEIQRTEQGDSAMYLCASSLWGQGQETQYFGPGTRLLVL.

This clonotype was counted at least ten times. The V gene is TRBV29-1, the J gene TRBJ2-5, with D perhaps TRBD1 (6 bases). V lost 1 base, J lost 2 bases, and 8 bases lay in between. Germline V CDR1 and CDR2: SQVTM, ANQGSEA. The CDR3 has 13 amino acids. The CDR3 loop is CSVEGQEQETQYF. Here the CDR3 DNA reads TGCAGCGTTGAAGGACAGGAGCAAGAGACCCAGTACTTC.

A few counts support this clonotype. The chain carries TRBV12-3 or TRBV12-4 and TRBJ2-1, with 7 positions matching TRBD1. This CDR3 spans 12 amino acids. J lost 8 bases, V lost 6 bases, and 4 bases had no gene match. CDR3: CASSWGTDEQFF. The CDR3 DNA is TGTGCCAGCAGCTGGGGGACAGATGAGCAGTTCTTC.

Details on this clonotype: This may come from a read error, since a much larger clone is one base off. This sequence joins TRBV7-9 and TRBJ2-2, with 7 positions matching TRBD1. This CDR3 comprises 17 residues. The germline CDR1 and CDR2 sequences are SEHNR and FQNEAQ (reference sequence). In DNA form, the CDR3 reads TGTGCCTGCAGCTTCTCCTGGACAGGAGGTCGCACCGGGGAGCTGTTTTTT. Protein: CACSFSWTGGRTGELFF.

This clonotype was detected ten times or more. The genes are TRBV20-1 and TRBJ2-7; a possible D gene is TRBD2 (7 bases). V lost 6 bases, J lost 0 bases, and 18 bases lay in between. The germline CDR1 and CDR2 sequences are DFQATT and SNEGSKA (reference sequence). This CDR3 is built from 15 residues. CDR3 coding DNA: TGCAGTGCCAAGAGGGGGGGCGGGAACTCCTACGAGCAGTACTTC. Translated, it gives CSAKRGGGNSYEQYF.

This clonotype was recorded at least ten times. This chain connects TRBV12-3 or TRBV12-4 to TRBJ2-7, with D possibly being TRBD1 (6 bases). The V end lost 4 bases, the J end lost 2 bases, and 9 bases lay between the germline ends. The CDR3 contains 13 residues. CDR3 nucleotide sequence: TGTGCCAGCAGTTCTCAGGGGACCTACGAGCAGTACTTC. This codes for CASSSQGTYEQYF.

The genes are TRBV7-9 and TRBJ2-1, with D perhaps assigned TRBD1 or TRBD2 (6 bases each). CDR3 size: 15 residues. Germline V gene lookup returns CDR1 SEHNR and CDR2 FQNEAQ (reference sequence). With 8 bases removed from V and 9 bases from J, the gap between germline ends came to 23 bases. CDR3 sequence (DNA): TGTGCCAGCCGGCCTGGAGGGGGGCAGGGTGGTGAGCAGTTCTTC. It encodes CASRPGGGQGGEQFF.

This clonotype was seen a few times. The J gene is TRBJ2-1, the V gene TRBV10-3, with 10 bases matching TRBD1. V lost 6 bases to trimming and J lost 10 bases; unmatched junction nucleotides: 3. The CDR3 contains 12 residues. Germline CDR1 reads ENHRY; CDR2 reads SYGVKD. This CDR3 is CAISGTGVEQFF. CDR3 bases: TGTGCCATCAGCGGGACAGGGGTCGAGCAGTTCTTC.

Many counts were recorded for this clonotype. The chain is built from TRBV12-3 or TRBV12-4 and TRBJ2-2; 9 positions agree with TRBD2. CDR3 length equals 15 residues. Unmatched junction bases numbered 5, after V lost 2 bases and J lost 7 bases. Here the CDR3 reads CASSLRGGAVGELFF. The CDR3 DNA sequence: TGTGCCAGCAGTTTACGCGGGGGGGCTGTCGGGGAGCTGTTTTTT.

This clonotype was counted many times. The gene calls are TRBV20-1 and TRBJ2-5; 14 bases are a match to TRBD2. CDR1 and CDR2 (germline): DFQATT, SNEGSKA (reference sequence). This CDR3 is 14 amino acids long. The ends lost 6 bases at V and 3 bases at J; junction bases unmatched: 3. CDR3 protein: CSATGLAGEETQYF. CDR3 coding DNA: TGCAGTGCGACGGGACTAGCGGGGGAAGAGACCCAGTACTTC.

This chain connects TRBV6-1 to TRBJ2-1, with 12 nucleotides matching TRBD1. With V trimmed by 8 bases and J by 7 bases, 15 bases remained unmatched. The germline gives CDR1 MNHNS, CDR2 SASEGT. CDR3 size: 17 residues. The DNA of the CDR3 is TGTGCCAGCTCTATCCTCCCGGGACAGGGGGCGGGTAATGAGCAGTTCTTC. Encoded protein: CASSILPGQGAGNEQFF.

The chain is built from TRBV12-3 or TRBV12-4 and TRBJ2-1; 12 nucleotides line up with TRBD2. The V gene end was trimmed by 10 bases and the J gene end by 2 bases; junction bases not matched to a gene: 12. The CDR3 spans 17 residues. The CDR3 is CATTGLAGGRTYNEQFF. The CDR3 nucleotides read TGTGCCACCACGGGGCTAGCGGGGGGGAGAACCTACAATGAGCAGTTCTTC.

This clonotype has only a few counts. The rearrangement joins TRBV7-4 to TRBJ2-3; 7 bases map to TRBD1. Germline V CDR1 and CDR2: SGHVT, SQSDAQ. The CDR3 is 17 residues long. V gave up 5 bases and J gave up 1 base; unmatched junction bases: 12. The CDR3 spells CASSTNRDSHGTDTQYF. CDR3 coding DNA: TGTGCCAGCAGCACGAACCGGGACAGCCATGGCACAGATACGCAGTATTTT. Full variable domain (remainder filled in from reference TRBV7-4 and TRBJ2-3): GAGVSQSPRYKVAKRGRDVALRCDSISGHVTLYWYRQTLGQGSEVLTYSQSDAQRDKSGRPSGRFSAERPERSVSTLKIQRTEQGDSAVYLCASSTNRDSHGTDTQYFGPGTRLTVL.

A few counts support this clonotype. This chain uses TRBV6-1 with TRBJ2-5; TRBD1 matches at 7 bases. J lost 0 bases, V lost 6 bases, and 7 bases had no gene match. The CDR3 length is 15 residues. Germline V CDR1 and CDR2: MNHNS, SASEGT. This chain's CDR3 is CASRPDRRNQETQYF. For the CDR3, the DNA is TGTGCCAGCAGACCGGACAGGCGCAACCAAGAGACCCAGTACTTC.

This clonotype came up a few times. V and J are TRBV5-1 and TRBJ1-2, with D perhaps TRBD1 (6 bases). Germline values: CDR1 SGHRS, CDR2 YFSETQ. Trimming removed 4 bases from V and 8 bases from J, with 15 bases in between. The CDR3 contains 13 residues. The CDR3 nucleotides are TGCGCCAGCAGCCCTGGGGGCGTCGAGGGCTACACCTTC. Translating gives CASSPGGVEGYTF.

This clonotype was counted many times. J is TRBJ2-7 and V is TRBV20-1; D may be TRBD2 (5 bases). The germline V gene has CDR1 DFQATT and CDR2 SNEGSKA (reference sequence). CDR3 length equals 11 residues. V lost 0 bases and J 10 bases, leaving 10 bases between the germline ends. This CDR3 reads CSARDRGSQYF. CDR3 in DNA: TGCAGTGCTAGAGATCGCGGGTCTCAGTACTTC.

J is TRBJ1-5 and V is TRBV6-4; D gene unclear. V lost 4 bases and J lost 1, with 5 bases in between. Germline values: CDR1 MRHNA, CDR2 SNTAGT. The CDR3 runs 13 residues. CDR3 bases: TGTGCCAGCAGTGTTGAAAGCAATCAGCCCCAGCATTTT. Its protein product is CASSVESNQPQHF.

The chain recombines TRBV28 with TRBJ1-2; tentatively, D is TRBD1 (6 bases). Per the germline V gene, CDR1 is MDHEN and CDR2 is SYDVKM. Trimming stripped 3 bases from V and 4 bases from J, with 18 bases between. The CDR3 runs 16 residues. CDR3 sequence (DNA): TGTGCCAGCAGTTTGATGCGGTCAGGGGAGGCCTATGGCTACACCTTC. This sequence encodes CASSLMRSGEAYGYTF.

This clonotype was seen many times. The V call is TRBV6-5, the J call TRBJ2-1; D remains ambiguous. The CDR3 loop spans 12 amino acids. Trimming removed 9 bases from V and 4 bases from J, with 10 bases in between. The germline V gene has CDR1 MNHEY and CDR2 SVGAGI. The CDR3 coding sequence is TGTGCCAGGGGGTTGCGGTACAATGAGCAGTTCTTC. Translated: CARGLRYNEQFF.

The chain links TRBV24-1 to TRBJ2-3; no clear D. The V and J ends lost 4 bases and 3 bases respectively, with 4 bases between them. Germline values: CDR1 KGHDR, CDR2 SFDVKD. The CDR3 loop spans 12 amino acids. The CDR3 loop is CATSEPTDTQYF. The CDR3 region has the DNA TGTGCCACCAGTGAACCTACAGATACGCAGTATTTT.

This clonotype was seen only a few times. The chain carries TRBV7-9 and TRBJ2-5, with TRBD1 matching 10 bases. Germline loops: CDR1 SEHNR, CDR2 FQNEAQ (reference sequence). V dropped 6 bases and J dropped 4; count of bases not matched to a gene: 5. The CDR3 length is 14 residues. CDR3: CASRPDRGRETQYF. The DNA for the CDR3 is TGTGCCAGCAGACCCGACAGGGGGCGAGAGACCCAGTACTTC.

The rearrangement uses TRBV29-1 and TRBJ2-5; TRBD1 matches at 7 bases. The CDR3 contains 15 residues. V shed 6 bases, J shed 0 bases, and the junction held 10 bases outside the gene matches. CDR1 is SQVTM, CDR2 ANQGSEA, per germline. The CDR3 loop reads CSVPRTGVHQETQYF. The CDR3 bases are TGCAGCGTGCCGAGAACAGGGGTCCACCAAGAGACCCAGTACTTC.